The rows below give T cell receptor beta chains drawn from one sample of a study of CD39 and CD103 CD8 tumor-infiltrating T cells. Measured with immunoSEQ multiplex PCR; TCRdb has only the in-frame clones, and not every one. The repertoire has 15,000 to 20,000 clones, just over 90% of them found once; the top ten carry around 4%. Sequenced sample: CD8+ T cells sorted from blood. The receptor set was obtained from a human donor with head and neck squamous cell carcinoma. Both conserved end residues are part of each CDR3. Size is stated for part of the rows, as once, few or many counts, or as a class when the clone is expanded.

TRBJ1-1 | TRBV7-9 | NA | CASSSTGFYTEAFF
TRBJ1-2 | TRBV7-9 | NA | CASSQIWVTYGYTF
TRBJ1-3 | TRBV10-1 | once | CASSPRSGNTIYF
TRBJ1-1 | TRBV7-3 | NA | CASSSTGTSSEAFF
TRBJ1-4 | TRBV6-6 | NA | CASSSVTGGYEKLFF
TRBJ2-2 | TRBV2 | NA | CASSERVGNTGELFF
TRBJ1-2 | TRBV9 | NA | CASSVGGASPGNYGYTF
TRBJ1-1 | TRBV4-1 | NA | CASSQGRDSMNTEAFF
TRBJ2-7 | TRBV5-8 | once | CASSPSYEQYF
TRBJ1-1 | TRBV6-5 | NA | CASSYAGLDTEAFF
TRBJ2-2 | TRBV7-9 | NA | CASSLVILPSEGTGELFF
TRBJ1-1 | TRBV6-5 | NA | CASSSAFRTTEAFF
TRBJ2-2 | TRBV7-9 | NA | CASSTPQGNTGELFF
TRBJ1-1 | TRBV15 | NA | CATSRDLSHTEAFF
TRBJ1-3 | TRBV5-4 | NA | CASSLGGNTIYF
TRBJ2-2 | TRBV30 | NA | CAWKPPGQGPGELFF
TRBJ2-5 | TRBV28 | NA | CASSPDRVAKETQYF
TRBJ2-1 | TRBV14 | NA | CASSKDSISYNEQFF
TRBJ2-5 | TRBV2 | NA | CASTTGYQETQYF
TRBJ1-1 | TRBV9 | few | CASSALTGRNTEAFF
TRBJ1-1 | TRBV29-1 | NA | CSVAGTGVLGTGTEAFF
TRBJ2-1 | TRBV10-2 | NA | CASSATSYNEQFF
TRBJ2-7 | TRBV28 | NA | CASSLRGPLYEQYF
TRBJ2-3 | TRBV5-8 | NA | CASSSLGSGEADTQYF
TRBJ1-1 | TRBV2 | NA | CASSPLDSQYNTEAFF
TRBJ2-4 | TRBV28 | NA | CASSYGPGDIQYF
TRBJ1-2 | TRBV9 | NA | CASSVATGNYGYTF
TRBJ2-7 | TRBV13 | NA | CASSHVRTGRYEQYF
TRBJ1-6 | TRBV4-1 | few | CASSQANVRNYNSPLHF
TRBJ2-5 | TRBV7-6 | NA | CASSFELARAETQYF
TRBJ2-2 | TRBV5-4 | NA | CASSLDQDGNTGELFF
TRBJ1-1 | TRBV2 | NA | CASGQGFITEAFF
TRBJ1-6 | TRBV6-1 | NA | CASSEEGQGGSPLHF
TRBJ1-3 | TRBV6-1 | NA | CASSRDRSSGNTIYF
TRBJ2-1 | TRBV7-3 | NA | CASSVGYGPYNEQFF
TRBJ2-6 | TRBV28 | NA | CASSFRGPGANVLTF
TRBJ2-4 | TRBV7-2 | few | CASSTSGSVAKNIQYF
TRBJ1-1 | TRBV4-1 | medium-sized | CASSQGAGGNTEAFF
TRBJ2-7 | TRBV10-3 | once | CAISGTSGGRYEQYF
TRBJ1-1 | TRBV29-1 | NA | CSVEIRRIMNTEAFF
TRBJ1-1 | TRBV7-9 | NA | CASRGVGTGGRNTEAFF
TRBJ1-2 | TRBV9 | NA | CASSVSSGTGGYGYTF
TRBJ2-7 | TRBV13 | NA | CASSYSGTPYEQYF
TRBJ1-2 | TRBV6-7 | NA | CASSYSISGNGYTF
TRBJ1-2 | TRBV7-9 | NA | CASRDSLNNYGYTF
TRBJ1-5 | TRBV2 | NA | CASSTDWDSNQPQHF
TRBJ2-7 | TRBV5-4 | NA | CASSSTWTAVRYEQYF
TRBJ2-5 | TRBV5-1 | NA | CASTPSFQETQYF
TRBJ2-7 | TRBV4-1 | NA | CASSVKGTGNGWEQYF
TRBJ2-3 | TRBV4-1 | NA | CASSQDRLSGGYTQYF
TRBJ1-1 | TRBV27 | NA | CASSKDRGLGTEAFF
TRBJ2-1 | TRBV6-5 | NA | CASSYEGGSNEQFF
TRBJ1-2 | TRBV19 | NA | CASTLTMTTYVSCTF
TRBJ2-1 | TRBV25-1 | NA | CASSETPGGEFF
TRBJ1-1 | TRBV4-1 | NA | CASSLPSGETEAFF
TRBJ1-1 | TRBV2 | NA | CASSFSGQGERLNTEAFF
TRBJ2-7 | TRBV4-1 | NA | CASSQVTAYEQYF
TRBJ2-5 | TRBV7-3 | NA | CASSLTAPASGWGGQETQYF
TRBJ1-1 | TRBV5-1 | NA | CASSYVPNTEAFF
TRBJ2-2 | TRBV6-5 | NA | CASSYGQGAPGELFF